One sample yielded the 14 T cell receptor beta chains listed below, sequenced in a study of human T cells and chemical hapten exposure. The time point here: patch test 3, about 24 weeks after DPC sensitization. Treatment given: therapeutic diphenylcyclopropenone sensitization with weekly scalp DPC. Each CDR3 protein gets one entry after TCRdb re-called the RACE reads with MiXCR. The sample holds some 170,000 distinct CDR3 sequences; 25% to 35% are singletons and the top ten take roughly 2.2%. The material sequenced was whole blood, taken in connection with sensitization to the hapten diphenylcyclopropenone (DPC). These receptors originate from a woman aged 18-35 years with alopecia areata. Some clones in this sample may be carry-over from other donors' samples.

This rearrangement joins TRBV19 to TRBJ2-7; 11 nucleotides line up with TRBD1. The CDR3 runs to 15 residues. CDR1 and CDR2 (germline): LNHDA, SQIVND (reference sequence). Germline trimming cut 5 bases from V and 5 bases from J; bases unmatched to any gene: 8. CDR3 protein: CASSVRTGGFDEQYF. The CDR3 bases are TGTGCCAGTAGTGTGAGGACAGGGGGCTTCGACGAGCAGTACTTC.

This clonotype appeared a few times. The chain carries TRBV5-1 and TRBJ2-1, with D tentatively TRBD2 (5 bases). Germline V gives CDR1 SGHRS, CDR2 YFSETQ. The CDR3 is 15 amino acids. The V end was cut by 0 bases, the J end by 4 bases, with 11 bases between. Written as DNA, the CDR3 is TGCGCCAGCAGCTTGGATGGACGGGGTTACAATGAGCAGTTCTTC. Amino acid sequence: CASSLDGRGYNEQFF.

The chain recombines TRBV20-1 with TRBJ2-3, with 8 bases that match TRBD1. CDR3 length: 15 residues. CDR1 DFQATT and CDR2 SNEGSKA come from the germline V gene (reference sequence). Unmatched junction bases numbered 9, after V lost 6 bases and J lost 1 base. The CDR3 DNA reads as TGCAGTGCGGTTAGCAGACAGGGGCGCACAGATACGCAGTATTTT. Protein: CSAVSRQGRTDTQYF.

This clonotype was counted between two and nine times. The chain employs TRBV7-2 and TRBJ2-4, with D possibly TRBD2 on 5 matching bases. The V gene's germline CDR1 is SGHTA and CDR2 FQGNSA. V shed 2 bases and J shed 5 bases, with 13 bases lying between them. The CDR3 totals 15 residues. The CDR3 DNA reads TGTGCCAGCAGCTTAAAGGAGGTGCTCCAAAACATTCAGTACTTC. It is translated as CASSLKEVLQNIQYF.

The CDR3 sequence is CASSAAPRVYEQYF. CDR3 in DNA: TGTGCCAGCAGTGCAGCCCCCAGGGTTTACGAGCAGTACTTC. The chain recombines TRBV2 with TRBJ2-7; D might be TRBD1 (5 bases). Germline V CDR1 and CDR2: SNHLY, FYNNEI. V was clipped by 4 bases and J by 4 bases, with 14 bases between them. The CDR3 has 14 amino acids.

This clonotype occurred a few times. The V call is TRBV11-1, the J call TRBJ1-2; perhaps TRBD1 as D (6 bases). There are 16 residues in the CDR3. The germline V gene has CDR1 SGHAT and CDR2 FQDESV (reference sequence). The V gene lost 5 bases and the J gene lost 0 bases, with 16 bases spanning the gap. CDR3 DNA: TGTGCCAGCAGCCGCAAGGACAGACCCTCTAACTATGGCTACACCTTC. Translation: CASSRKDRPSNYGYTF. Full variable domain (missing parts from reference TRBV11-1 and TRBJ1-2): EAEVAQSPRYKITEKSQAVAFWCDPISGHATLYWYRQILGQGPELLVQFQDESVVDDSQLPKDRFSAERLKGVDSTLKIQPAELGDSAMYLCASSRKDRPSNYGYTFGSGTRLTVV.

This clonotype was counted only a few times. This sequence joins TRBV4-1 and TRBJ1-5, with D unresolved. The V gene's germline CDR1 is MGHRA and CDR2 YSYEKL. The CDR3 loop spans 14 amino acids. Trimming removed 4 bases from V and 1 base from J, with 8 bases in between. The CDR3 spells CASSPPGSNQPQHF. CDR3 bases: TGCGCCAGCAGCCCGCCGGGCAGCAATCAGCCCCAGCATTTT.

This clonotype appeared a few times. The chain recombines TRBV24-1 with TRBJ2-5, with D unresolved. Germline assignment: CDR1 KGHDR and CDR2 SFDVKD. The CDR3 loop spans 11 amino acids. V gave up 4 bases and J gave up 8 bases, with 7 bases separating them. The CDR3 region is CATSDQQTQYF. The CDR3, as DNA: TGTGCCACCAGTGACCAGCAAACCCAGTACTTC.

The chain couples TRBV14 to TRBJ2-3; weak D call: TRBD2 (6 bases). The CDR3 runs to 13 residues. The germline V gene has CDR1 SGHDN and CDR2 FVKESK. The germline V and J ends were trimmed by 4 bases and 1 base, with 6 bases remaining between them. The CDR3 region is CASSRLGTDTQYF. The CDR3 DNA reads TGTGCCAGCAGCCGACTAGGCACAGATACGCAGTATTTT.

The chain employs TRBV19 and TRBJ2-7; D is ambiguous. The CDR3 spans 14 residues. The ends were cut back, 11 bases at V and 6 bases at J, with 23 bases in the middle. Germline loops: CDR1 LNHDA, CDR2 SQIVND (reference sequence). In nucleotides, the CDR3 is TGTGCCTCCCAAGGTCAGCATTCCTCCACCGAGCAGTACTTC. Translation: CASQGQHSSTEQYF.

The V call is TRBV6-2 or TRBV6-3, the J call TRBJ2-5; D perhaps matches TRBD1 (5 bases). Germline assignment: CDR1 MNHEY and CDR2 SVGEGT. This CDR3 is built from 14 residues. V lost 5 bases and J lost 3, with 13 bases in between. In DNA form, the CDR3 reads TGTGCCAGCAGTACACGACAGCCGAAAGAGACCCAGTACTTC. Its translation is CASSTRQPKETQYF.

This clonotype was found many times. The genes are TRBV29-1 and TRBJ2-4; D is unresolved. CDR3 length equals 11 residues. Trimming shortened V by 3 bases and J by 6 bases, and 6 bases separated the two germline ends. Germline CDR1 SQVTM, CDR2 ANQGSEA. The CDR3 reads CSVDLGNIQYF. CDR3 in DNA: TGCAGCGTTGACCTTGGAAACATTCAGTACTTC.

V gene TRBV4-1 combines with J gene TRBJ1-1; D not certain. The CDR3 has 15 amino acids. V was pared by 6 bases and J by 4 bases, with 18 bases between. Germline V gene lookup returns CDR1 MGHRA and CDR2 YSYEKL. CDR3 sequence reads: CASRTKKQEGTEAFF. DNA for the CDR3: TGCGCCAGCAGAACTAAAAAGCAGGAGGGCACTGAAGCTTTCTTT.

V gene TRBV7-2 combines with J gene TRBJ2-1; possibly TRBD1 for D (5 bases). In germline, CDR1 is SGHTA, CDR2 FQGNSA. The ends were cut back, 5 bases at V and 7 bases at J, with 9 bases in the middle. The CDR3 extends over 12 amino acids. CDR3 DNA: TGTGCCAGCAGCAAACCAGGGAATGAGCAGTTCTTC. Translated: CASSKPGNEQFF.